The 16 T cell receptor beta chains reported below all come from one sample, sequenced in a study of blood T cell repertoires in COVID-19. Method: immunoSEQ multiplex PCR; TCRdb's copy keeps in-frame clones and lacks some. The sample lists under 250,000 clones, more than 85% occurring once. The sample comprised peripheral blood. Every receptor here comes from a man between 60 and 75 years old with COVID-19, enrolled during active disease.

The chain combines TRBV3-1 (or the pseudogene TRBV3-2) with TRBJ2-3; weak D call: TRBD2 (7 bases). The CDR3 covers 14 residues. The germline CDR1 and CDR2 sequences are LGHDT and YNNKEL (reference sequence). Between the trimmed V and J ends, which lost 1 base and 4 bases, there was a span of 9 bases. The CDR3 sequence is CASSQGGGPDTQYF. The CDR3 nucleotides read TGTGCCAGCAGCCAAGGCGGGGGCCCAGATACGCAGTATTTT.

The chain recombines TRBV6-5 with TRBJ1-6; no clear D. The germline gives CDR1 MNHEY, CDR2 SVGAGI. The V end lost 6 bases, the J end lost 7 bases, and 13 bases lay between the germline ends. The CDR3 spans 14 residues. The CDR3: CASRSPSDNSPLHF. The CDR3 nucleotides are TGTGCCAGCAGGAGCCCCAGCGACAATTCACCCCTCCACTTT.

The chain carries TRBV27 and TRBJ1-4; the D is unclear. CDR1 MNHEY and CDR2 SMNVEV come from the germline V gene (reference sequence). The CDR3 has 15 amino acids. The V end lost 0 bases, the J end lost 8 bases, and 13 bases lay between the germline ends. This chain's CDR3 is CASSLSRAPGEKLFF. DNA of the CDR3: TGTGCCAGCAGTTTATCGAGGGCGCCGGGGGAAAAACTGTTTTTT.

The chain links TRBV6-5 to TRBJ1-3; no clear D gene. The V gene lost 2 bases and the J gene lost 3 bases, with 11 bases spanning the gap. Germline assignment: CDR1 MNHEY and CDR2 SVGAGI. This CDR3 is 15 amino acids long. The CDR3 region is CASSYTRAFGNTIYF. The CDR3 coding sequence is TGTGCCAGCAGTTACACGAGGGCATTTGGAAACACCATATATTTT.

V is TRBV24-1 and J is TRBJ2-3; 10 nucleotides match TRBD2. The CDR3 length is 16 residues. The germline V gene encodes CDR1 KGHDR and CDR2 SFDVKD. V gave up 4 bases and J gave up 4 bases; unmatched junction bases: 7. The CDR3 reads CATSDLSGRAADTQYF. In nucleotides, the CDR3 is TGTGCCACCAGTGACCTGAGCGGGAGGGCCGCAGATACGCAGTATTTT.

The V gene is TRBV19, the J gene TRBJ2-5; 9 bases align to TRBD1. Germline CDR1 LNHDA, CDR2 SQIVND (reference sequence). With V trimmed by 5 bases and J by 5 bases, 6 bases remained unmatched. The CDR3 sequence is 14 residues long. CDR3 nucleotide sequence: TGTGCCAGTAGTCCCGGGACAGGGTTGGAGACCCAGTACTTC. Protein: CASSPGTGLETQYF.

The CDR3 sequence: CASSFKSAGAHGYTF. The DNA for the CDR3 is TGTGCCAGCAGTTTTAAGAGTGCGGGGGCCCATGGCTACACCTTC. The V and J genes are TRBV27 and TRBJ1-2; D might be TRBD1 (6 bases). V was clipped by 3 bases and J by 6 bases, with 17 bases between them. The germline CDR1 and CDR2 sequences are MNHEY and SMNVEV (reference sequence). There are 15 residues in the CDR3.

In its sample, this clone was seen once. J is TRBJ1-3 and V is TRBV30; D might be TRBD1 (6 bases). Trimming stripped 1 base from V and 3 bases from J, with 16 bases between. CDR3 length: 16 residues. Per germline, CDR1 GTSNPN and CDR2 SVGIG (reference sequence). CDR3 sequence: CAWSAQRGGYGNTIYF. The DNA for the CDR3 is TGTGCCTGGAGTGCCCAGAGGGGGGGCTATGGAAACACCATATATTTT.

This chain joins TRBV19 and TRBJ1-1; D possibly corresponds to TRBD1 (6 bases). Between the trimmed V and J ends, which lost 10 bases and 1 base, there was a span of 16 bases. This CDR3 has 14 residues. CDR1 and CDR2 from the germline V gene are LNHDA and SQIVND (reference sequence). CDR3 amino acids: CATKNRVGNTEAFF. The CDR3 coding sequence is TGTGCCACCAAGAACAGGGTTGGGAACACTGAAGCTTTCTTT.

This clone came up once. The chain uses TRBV3-1 (or the pseudogene TRBV3-2) and TRBJ1-2; D is perhaps TRBD1 (5 bases). Trimming shortened V by 7 bases and J by 0 bases, and 12 bases separated the two germline ends. Germline V gene lookup returns CDR1 LGHDT and CDR2 YNNKEL (reference sequence). The CDR3 runs to 14 residues. CDR3 loop: CASNLGATNYGYTF. The CDR3 coding sequence is TGTGCCAGCAACCTAGGGGCTACTAACTATGGCTACACCTTC.

This clone was counted a few times. This chain connects TRBV14 to TRBJ1-2; D is unresolved. V dropped 2 bases and J dropped 9 bases, with 19 bases sitting between them. CDR1 and CDR2 (germline): SGHDN, FVKESK. There are 15 residues in the CDR3. Here the CDR3 reads CASSQNRGRRDSYTF. As DNA, the CDR3 is TGTGCCAGCAGCCAAAATAGAGGGAGGAGGGATAGCTACACCTTC.

There are a few counts of this clone. The V gene is TRBV19, the J gene TRBJ1-3, with D possibly matching TRBD1 (6 bases). The CDR3 is 18 residues long. Germline V gene lookup returns CDR1 LNHDA and CDR2 SQIVND (reference sequence). Trimming pared 0 bases from V and 4 bases from J, leaving 19 bases between. The CDR3 DNA reads as TGTGCCAGTAGTATAGACCCCTTCGCCGGGGGGCCAGGAAACACCATATATTTT. This codes for CASSIDPFAGGPGNTIYF.

This chain links TRBV6-6 with TRBJ2-7; tentative D call: TRBD1 (5 bases). CDR1 and CDR2 from the germline V gene are MNHNY and SVGAGI (reference sequence). V shed 6 bases and J shed 5 bases, with 14 bases lying between them. This CDR3 has 13 residues. The CDR3 reads CASSPVGADEQYF. The CDR3, as DNA: TGTGCCAGCAGCCCCGTAGGGGCGGACGAGCAGTACTTC.

This sequence joins TRBV6-1 and TRBJ2-7; 13 nucleotides match TRBD2. There are 18 residues in the CDR3. Germline-derived CDR1 and CDR2 are MNHNS and SASEGT. V lost 4 bases and J lost 0; bases outside the gene matches: 9. CDR3 amino acids: CASSGRTSGGFLSYEQYF. The CDR3 bases are TGTGCCAGCAGTGGCAGGACTAGCGGGGGCTTCCTCTCCTACGAGCAGTACTTC.

This chain connects TRBV19 to TRBJ2-7; the match to TRBD2 covers 7 bases. V was pared by 10 bases and J by 4 bases, with 16 bases of the junction left unmatched. The CDR3 sequence is 15 residues long. Germline V CDR1 and CDR2: LNHDA, SQIVND (reference sequence). The CDR3 bases are TGTGCCACCCAGGAGCGGGGACTGGGCAAATACGAGCAGTACTTC. Translating it yields CATQERGLGKYEQYF.

The gene calls are TRBV7-9 and TRBJ2-3; 9 nucleotides match TRBD2. Per germline, CDR1 SEHNR and CDR2 FQNEAQ (reference sequence). The length of the CDR3 is 17 residues. V dropped 3 bases and J dropped 8; count of bases not matched to a gene: 15. The CDR3 DNA reads TGTGCCAGCAGCTTCCCTGCAGCGGGGGGATTAGGCGGTACGCAGTATTTT. This sequence encodes CASSFPAAGGLGGTQYF.